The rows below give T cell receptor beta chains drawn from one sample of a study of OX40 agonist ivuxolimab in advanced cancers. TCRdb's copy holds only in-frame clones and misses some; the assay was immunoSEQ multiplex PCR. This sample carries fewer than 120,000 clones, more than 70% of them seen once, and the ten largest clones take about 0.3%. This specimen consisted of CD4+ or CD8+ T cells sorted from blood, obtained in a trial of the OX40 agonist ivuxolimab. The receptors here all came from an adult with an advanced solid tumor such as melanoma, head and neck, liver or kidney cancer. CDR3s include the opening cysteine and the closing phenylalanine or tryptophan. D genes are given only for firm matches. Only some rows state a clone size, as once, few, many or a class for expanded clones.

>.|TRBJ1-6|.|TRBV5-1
TGCGCCAGCAGGCGGGGGGTAGAATTGGGTTCACCCCTCCACTTT
CASRRGVELGSPLHF
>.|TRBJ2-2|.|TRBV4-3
TGCGCCAGCAGCCAAGATAGGGCCGGGGAGCTGTTTTTT
CASSQDRAGELFF
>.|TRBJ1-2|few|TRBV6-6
TGTGCCAGCAGTTACTCGAGGGCGGGCCAGGACTACACCTTC
CASSYSRAGQDYTF
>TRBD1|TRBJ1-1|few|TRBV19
TGTGCCAGTAGTGAGGACAGGGGGAACACTGAAGCTTTCTTT
CASSEDRGNTEAFF
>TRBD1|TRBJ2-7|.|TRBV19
TGTGCCAGTAGTATAGGGAGGACAGGGGGAAGTTACGAGCAGTACTTC
CASSIGRTGGSYEQYF
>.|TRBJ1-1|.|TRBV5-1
TGCGCCAGCAAAGGCCAGAGCGGGTTGAACACTGAAGCTTTCTTT
CASKGQSGLNTEAFF
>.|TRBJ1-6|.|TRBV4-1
TGCGCCAGCAGCCACTCTGACAGGAGCTCCTATAATTCACCCCTCCACTTT
CASSHSDRSSYNSPLHF
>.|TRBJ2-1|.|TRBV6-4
TGTGCCAGTCCCAGGGTCGTGTCCTACAATGAGCAGTTCTTC
CASPRVVSYNEQFF
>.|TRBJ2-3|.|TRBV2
TGTGCCAGCAGATTAGACAGTAACACAGATACGCAGTATTTT
CASRLDSNTDTQYF
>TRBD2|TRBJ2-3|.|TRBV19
TGTGCCAGTAGTATGGGAGGGAGGTCCTCCGTGGCGCAGTATTTT
CASSMGGRSSVAQYF
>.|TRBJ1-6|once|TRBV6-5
TGTGCCAGCACCACCCCGGGGGACGGAAATTCACCCCTCCACTTT
CASTTPGDGNSPLHF
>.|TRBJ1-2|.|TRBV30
TGTGCCTGGAGTAGGTCAGGGAACCGTCTTAACTATGGCTACACCTTC
CAWSRSGNRLNYGYTF
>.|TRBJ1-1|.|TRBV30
TGTGCCTGCCGGGCCGGGGGGATCGGCACTGAAGCTTTCTTT
CACRAGGIGTEAFF
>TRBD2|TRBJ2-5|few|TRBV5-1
TGCGCCAGCAGCTTGGGACTAGCGGTTAGTGAGACCCAGTACTTC
CASSLGLAVSETQYF
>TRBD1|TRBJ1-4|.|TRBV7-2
TGTGCCAGCAGCGATCGGGACAGCTTGAAAGAAAAACTGTTTTTT
CASSDRDSLKEKLFF
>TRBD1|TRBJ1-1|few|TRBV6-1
TGTGCCAGCAGTGGTCCGACAGGGGGAGATGGTGAAGCTTTCTTT
CASSGPTGGDGEAFF
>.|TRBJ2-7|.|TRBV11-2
TGTGCCAGCAGCTTCAATCTAGGTCAGGCGACCTACGAGCAGTACTTC
CASSFNLGQATYEQYF
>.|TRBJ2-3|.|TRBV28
TGTGCCAGCAGTTCCAGGGCAGTAGATACGCAGTATTTT
CASSSRAVDTQYF
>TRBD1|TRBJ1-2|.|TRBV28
TGTGCCAGCAGTCCGCCCGACAGGGGAAGTGGCTACACCTTC
CASSPPDRGSGYTF
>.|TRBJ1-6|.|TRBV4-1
TGCGCCAGCAGCCAAAGTGGGGGGGACGATGGTTCACCCCTCCACTTT
CASSQSGGDDGSPLHF
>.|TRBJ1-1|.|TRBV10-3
TGTGCCATCAGTGAGTCGACACTAGAATCGGGGGCTAAAGCTTTCTTT
CAISESTLESGAKAFF
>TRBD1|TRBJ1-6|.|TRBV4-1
TGCGCCAGCAGCCAAGAACGGACAGGGACAAATTCACCCCTCCACTTT
CASSQERTGTNSPLHF
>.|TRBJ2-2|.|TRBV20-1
TGCAGTGCTCACGGGAACGGGGAGCTGTTTTTT
CSAHGNGELFF
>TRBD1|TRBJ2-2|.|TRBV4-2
TGTGCCAGCAGGCATGGGACAGGTCCTCCCGGGGAGCTGTTTTTT
CASRHGTGPPGELFF
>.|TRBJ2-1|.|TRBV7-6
TGTGCCAGCAGCTCGGGCCCTCTAGGTGGTGAGCAGTTCTTC
CASSSGPLGGEQFF
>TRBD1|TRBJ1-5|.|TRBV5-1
TGCGCCAGCAGCTTGCGAACAGGGGATCAGCCCCAGCATTTT
CASSLRTGDQPQHF
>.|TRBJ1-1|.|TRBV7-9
TGTGCCAGCAGCCCACGGACCGAGAACACTGAAGCTTTCTTT
CASSPRTENTEAFF
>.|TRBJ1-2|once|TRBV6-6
TGTGCCAGCAGTTACTCGACTAGGTATGGCTACACCTTC
CASSYSTRYGYTF
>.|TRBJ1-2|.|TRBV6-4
TGTGCCAGCAGTGACGGCTTGAAGAGTGGCTACACCTTC
CASSDGLKSGYTF
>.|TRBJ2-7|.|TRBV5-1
TGCGCCAGCAGCTTGCTGGCGTCCTACGAGCAGTACTTC
CASSLLASYEQYF
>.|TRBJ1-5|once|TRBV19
TGTGCCAGTAGTAGGGAGGGCAGGGGATATAGCAATCAGCCCCAGCATTTT
CASSREGRGYSNQPQHF
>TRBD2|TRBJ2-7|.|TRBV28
TGTGCCAGCAGTTTAACCGGGAGGGCCTACGAGCAGTACTTC
CASSLTGRAYEQYF
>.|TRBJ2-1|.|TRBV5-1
TGCGCCAGCAGCTACGCCGCTTCTAGCCTAAAAGGGAATGAGCAGTTCTTC
CASSYAASSLKGNEQFF
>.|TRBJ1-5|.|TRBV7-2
TGTGCCAGCAGCCCGAATTTTATACAGGGAAATCAGCCCCAGCATTTT
CASSPNFIQGNQPQHF
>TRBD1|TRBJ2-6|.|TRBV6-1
TGTGCCAGCAGTGCTCTAACAGGGGGTTTTTACTCTGGGGCCAACGTCCCGACTTTC
CASSALTGGFYSGANVPTF
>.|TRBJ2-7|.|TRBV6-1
TGTGCCACGAGGTGGGGGGGCGATACGTCCTACGAGCAGTACTTC
CATRWGGDTSYEQYF
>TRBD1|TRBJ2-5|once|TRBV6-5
TGTGCCAGCGCAGGGACAGGGCGAGAGACCCAGTACTTC
CASAGTGRETQYF
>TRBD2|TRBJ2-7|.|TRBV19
TGTGCCAGTAGTCTGACTAGCGGGAGCTCCTACGAGCAGTACTTC
CASSLTSGSSYEQYF
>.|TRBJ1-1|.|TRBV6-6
TGTGCCAGCAGTTACTCGGAAAACAAAGTGTGGGCTTTCTTT
CASSYSENKVWAFF
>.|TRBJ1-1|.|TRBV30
TGTGCCTCGGTTAGAAGGACTGAAGCTTTCTTT
CASVRRTEAFF
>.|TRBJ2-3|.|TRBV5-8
TGTGCCAGCAGCTTATTTGGACTGCGAGGCACAGATACGCAGTATTTT
CASSLFGLRGTDTQYF